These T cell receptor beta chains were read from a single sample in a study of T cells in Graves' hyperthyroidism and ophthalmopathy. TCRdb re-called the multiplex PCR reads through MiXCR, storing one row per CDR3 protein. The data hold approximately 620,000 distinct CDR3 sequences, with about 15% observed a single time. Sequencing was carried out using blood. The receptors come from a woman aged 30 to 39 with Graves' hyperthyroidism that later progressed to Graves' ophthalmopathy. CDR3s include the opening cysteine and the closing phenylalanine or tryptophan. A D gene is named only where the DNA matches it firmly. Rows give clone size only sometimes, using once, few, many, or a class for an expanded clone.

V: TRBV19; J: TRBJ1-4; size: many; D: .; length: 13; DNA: TGTGCCAGTAAGGGGTCTGGGAGTGAAAAACTGTTTTTT; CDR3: CASKGSGSEKLFF
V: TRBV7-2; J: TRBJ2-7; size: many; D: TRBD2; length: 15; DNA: TGTGCCAGCAGCTTAGAGCCTAGCGGGACCTACGAGCAGTACTTC; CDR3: CASSLEPSGTYEQYF
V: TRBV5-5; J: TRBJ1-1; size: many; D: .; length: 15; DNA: TGTGCCAGCAGCGGGGACCGACTAAAGAACACTGAAGCTTTCTTT; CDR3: CASSGDRLKNTEAFF
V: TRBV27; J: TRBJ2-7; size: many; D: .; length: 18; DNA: TGTGCCAGCAGTTTAGGTAGGCCGGGACAAGCGCCTTCCTACGAGCAGTACTTC; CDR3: CASSLGRPGQAPSYEQYF
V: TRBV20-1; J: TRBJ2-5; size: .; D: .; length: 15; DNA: TGCAGTGCTGACCGCGCAGGGGCCTCGCCCGAGACCCAGTACTTC; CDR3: CSADRAGASPETQYF
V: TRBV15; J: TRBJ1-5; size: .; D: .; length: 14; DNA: TGTGCCACCACACGGCAGGACGGCAATCGGCCCCAGCATTTT; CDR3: CATTRQDGNRPQHF
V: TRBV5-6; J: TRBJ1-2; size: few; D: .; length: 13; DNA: TGTGCCAGCAGCACCAGGGATAACTATGGCTACACCTTC; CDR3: CASSTRDNYGYTF
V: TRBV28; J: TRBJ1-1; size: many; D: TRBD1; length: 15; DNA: TGTGCCAGCATTTCGGCAGGGGGGGGGGACACTGAAGCTTTCTTT; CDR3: CASISAGGGDTEAFF
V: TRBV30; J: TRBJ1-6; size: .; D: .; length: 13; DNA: TGTGCCTGGGGACAGAGTTATAAGTCACCCCTCCACTTT; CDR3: CAWGQSYKSPLHF
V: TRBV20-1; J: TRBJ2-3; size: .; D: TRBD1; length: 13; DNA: TGCAGGGCCGGGACAGGGAGGCCAGATACGCAGTATTTT; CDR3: CRAGTGRPDTQYF
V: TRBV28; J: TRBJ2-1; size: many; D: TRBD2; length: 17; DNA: TGTGCCAGCAGCTTATCCCTCGGACTAGCGGGAGGCAATGAGCAGTTCTTC; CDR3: CASSLSLGLAGGNEQFF
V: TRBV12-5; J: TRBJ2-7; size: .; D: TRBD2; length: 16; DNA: TGTGCTAGTGGTTCCCGATGGACTAGCGACTCCTACGAGCAGTACTTC; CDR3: CASGSRWTSDSYEQYF
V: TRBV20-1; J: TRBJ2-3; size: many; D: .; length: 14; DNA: TGCAGTGCCCCATTGCAAGGGCGGACAGATACGCAGTATTTT; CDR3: CSAPLQGRTDTQYF
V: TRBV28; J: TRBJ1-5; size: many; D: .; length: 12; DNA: TGTGCCAGCAGGAGAGGGCGGCAGCCCCAGCATTTT; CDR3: CASRRGRQPQHF
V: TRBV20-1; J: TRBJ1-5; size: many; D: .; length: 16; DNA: TGCAGTGCTAGAGTGGGGGACACCGATAGCAATCAGCCCCAGCATTTT; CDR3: CSARVGDTDSNQPQHF
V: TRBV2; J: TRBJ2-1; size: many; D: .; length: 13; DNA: TGTGCCAGCAGTTACCGGACCTACAATGAGCAGTTCTTC; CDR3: CASSYRTYNEQFF
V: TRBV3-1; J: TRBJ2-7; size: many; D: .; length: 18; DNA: TGTGCCAGCAGCCAAGATAGCCTTATCGCTTCGAGCTCCTACGAGCAGTACTTC; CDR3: CASSQDSLIASSSYEQYF
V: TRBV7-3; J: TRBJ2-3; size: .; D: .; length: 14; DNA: TGTGCCAGCAGCTTAGGGGAGCCAACAGATACGCAGTATTTT; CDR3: CASSLGEPTDTQYF
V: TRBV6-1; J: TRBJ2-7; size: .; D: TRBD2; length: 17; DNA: TGTGACAGCAGTGAGTCGAGGTCGACTAGCGGTTCCTACGAGCAGTACTTC; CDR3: CDSSESRSTSGSYEQYF
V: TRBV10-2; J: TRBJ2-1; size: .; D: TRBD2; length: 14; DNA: TGCGCCAGCAGTGAAGGTAGCGGGAGTCCGTCGAAGTTCTTC; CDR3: CASSEGSGSPSKFF
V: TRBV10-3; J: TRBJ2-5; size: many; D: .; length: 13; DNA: TGTGCCATCGGAGGGGACAGAGAATATCCCCAGTACTTC; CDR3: CAIGGDREYPQYF
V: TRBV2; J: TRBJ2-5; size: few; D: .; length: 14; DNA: TGTGCCAGCAGTGCGAGGACTACACAAGAGACCCAGTACTTC; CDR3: CASSARTTQETQYF
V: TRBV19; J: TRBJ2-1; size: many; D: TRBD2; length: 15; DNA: TGTGCCAGTAGTATATCGGGAGGAACCTACAATGAGCAGTTCTTC; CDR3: CASSISGGTYNEQFF
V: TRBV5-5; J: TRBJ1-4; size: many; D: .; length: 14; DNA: TGTGCCAGCAGCCCTATGGGACATCTGGAAAAACTGTTTTTT; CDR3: CASSPMGHLEKLFF
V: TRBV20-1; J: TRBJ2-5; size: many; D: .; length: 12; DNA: TGCAGTGCTAGATCGCGGGCCGAGACCCAGTACTTC; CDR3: CSARSRAETQYF
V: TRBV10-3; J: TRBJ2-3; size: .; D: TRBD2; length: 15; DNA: TGTGCCATCAGTGAACATAGCGGGAATACAGATACGCAGTATTTT; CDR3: CAISEHSGNTDTQYF
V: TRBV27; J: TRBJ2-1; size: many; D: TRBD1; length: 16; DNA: TGTGCCAGCAGCTTATGGGGACAGCTAGCTTACAATGAGCAGTTCTTC; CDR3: CASSLWGQLAYNEQFF
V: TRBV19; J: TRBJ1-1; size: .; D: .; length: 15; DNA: TGTGCCAGTAGTATATCGCGGGGGCCCTGGACTGAAGCTTTCTTT; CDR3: CASSISRGPWTEAFF
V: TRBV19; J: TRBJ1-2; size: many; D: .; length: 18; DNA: TGTGCCAGTAGTAACCACGTGGTCGGAACAGCGCGACAATATGGCTACACCTTC; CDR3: CASSNHVVGTARQYGYTF
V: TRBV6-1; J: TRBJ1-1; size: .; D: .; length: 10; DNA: TGTGCCAGCTCACGGCTAGGGGCTTTCTTT; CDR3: CASSRLGAFF
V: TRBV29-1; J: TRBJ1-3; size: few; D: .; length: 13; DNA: TGCAGCGTTGGAGGAAGCCCTGGAAACACCATATATTTT; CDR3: CSVGGSPGNTIYF
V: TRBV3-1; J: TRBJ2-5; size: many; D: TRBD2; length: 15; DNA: TGTGCCAGCAGCCAAAATGTGGGAGGGGAAGAGACCCAGTACTTC; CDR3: CASSQNVGGEETQYF
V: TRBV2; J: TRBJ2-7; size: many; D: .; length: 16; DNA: TGTGCCAGCAGTGTTCTTTTCTCTGGGGGAGTGGACGAGCAGTACTTC; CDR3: CASSVLFSGGVDEQYF
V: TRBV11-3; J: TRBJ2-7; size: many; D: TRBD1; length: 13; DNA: TGTGCCAGCAGCTACGGACAGGGCGACGAGCAGTACTTC; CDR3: CASSYGQGDEQYF
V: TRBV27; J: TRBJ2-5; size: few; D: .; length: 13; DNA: TGTGCCAGCAGAGACGGGGAAAAAGAGACCCAGTACTTC; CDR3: CASRDGEKETQYF